Sequencing of this T cell receptor beta chain was carried out in a study of spatial heterogeneity in lung cancer. In this sample, this clonotype turned up many times. Its antigen remains unknown. Every cDNA TCR molecule received its own unique molecular identifier. Via MiXCR, TCRdb re-called the 5' RACE reads, giving one row per CDR3 protein. The data hold roughly 79,000 distinct CDR3 sequences, with around 12% observed a single time. Whole-study findings and limits: Blood carried ubiquitous expanded tumor TCRs more at resection than follow-up.

Time point: sample taken at primary tumor resection. Frozen PBMC, nontumor lung or tumor provided whole RNA, which was sequenced unsorted. The CDR3 is 14 residues long. Germline assignment: CDR1 DFQATT and CDR2 SNEGSKA (reference sequence). The ends lost 6 bases at V and 1 base at J; junction bases unmatched: 7. The starting material was PBMCs, obtained at surgery. The receptor comes from a male donor with early-stage non-small cell lung cancer. The rearrangement joins TRBV20-1 to TRBJ1-1; 8 nucleotides match TRBD1. CDR3 loop: CSALTGQGNTEAFF. The CDR3 region has the DNA TGCAGTGCCCTTACTGGACAGGGGAACACTGAAGCTTTCTTT.